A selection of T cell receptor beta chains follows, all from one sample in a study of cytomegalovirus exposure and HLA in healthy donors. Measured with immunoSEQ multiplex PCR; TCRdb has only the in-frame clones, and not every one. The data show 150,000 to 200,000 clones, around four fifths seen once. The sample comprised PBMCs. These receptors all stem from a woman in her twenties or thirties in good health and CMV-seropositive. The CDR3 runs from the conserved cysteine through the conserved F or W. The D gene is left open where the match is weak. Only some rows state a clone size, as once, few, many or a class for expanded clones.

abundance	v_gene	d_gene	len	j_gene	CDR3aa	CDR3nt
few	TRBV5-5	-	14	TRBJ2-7	CASILGRASYEQYF	TGTGCCAGCATCCTCGGGCGGGCCTCCTACGAGCAGTACTTC
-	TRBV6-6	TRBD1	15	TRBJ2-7	CASSSPGQGAYEQYF	TGTGCCAGCAGCAGCCCGGGACAGGGGGCTTACGAGCAGTACTTC
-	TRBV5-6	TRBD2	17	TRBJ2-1	CASSLGLAGIIYNEQFF	TGTGCCAGCAGCTTAGGACTAGCGGGGATAATCTACAATGAGCAGTTCTTC
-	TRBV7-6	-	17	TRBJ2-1	CASSLKGYGSSYNEQFF	TGTGCCAGCAGCTTAAAGGGCTACGGGAGCTCCTACAATGAGCAGTTCTTC
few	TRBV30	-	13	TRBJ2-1	CAWASGWVGEQFF	TGTGCCTGGGCTAGTGGATGGGTTGGTGAGCAGTTCTTC
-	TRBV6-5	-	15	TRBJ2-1	CASSSTLDGYNEQFF	TGTGCCAGTAGTTCCACTCTAGACGGCTACAATGAGCAGTTCTTC
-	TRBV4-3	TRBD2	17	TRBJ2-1	CASSQDTAGGRYNEQFF	TGCGCCAGCAGCCAAGATACGGCGGGAGGGCGCTACAATGAGCAGTTCTTC
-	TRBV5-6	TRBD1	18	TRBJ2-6	CASSQWTGGLRGANVLTF	TGTGCCAGCAGCCAGTGGACAGGGGGCTTAAGAGGGGCCAACGTCCTGACTTTC
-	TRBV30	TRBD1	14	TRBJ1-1	CAWTWTGANTEAFF	TGTGCCTGGACCTGGACAGGCGCGAACACTGAAGCTTTCTTT
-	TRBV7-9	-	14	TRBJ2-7	CASSKLASSYEQYF	TGTGCCAGCAGCAAGCTAGCGTCATCCTACGAGCAGTACTTC
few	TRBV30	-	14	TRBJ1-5	CAWARGTSNQPQHF	TGTGCCTGGGCCCGGGGGACGAGCAATCAGCCCCAGCATTTT
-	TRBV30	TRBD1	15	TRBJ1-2	CAWTGTGGRNYGYTF	TGTGCCTGGACGGGAACAGGGGGTAGAAACTATGGCTACACCTTC
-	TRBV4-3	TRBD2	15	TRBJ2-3	CASSPLAVFTDTQYF	TGCGCCAGCAGCCCACTAGCGGTCTTCACAGATACGCAGTATTTT
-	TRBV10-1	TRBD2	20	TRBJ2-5	CASSDLGPVRRERGQETQYF	TGCGCCAGCAGTGATTTGGGCCCAGTCAGGCGGGAGAGGGGCCAAGAGACCCAGTACTTC
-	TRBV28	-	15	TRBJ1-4	CASSLLGGGGEKLFF	TGTGCCAGCAGTTTACTGGGAGGGGGAGGTGAAAAACTGTTTTTT
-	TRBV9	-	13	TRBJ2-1	CASSVDYLNEQFF	TGTGCCAGCAGCGTGGACTACCTCAATGAGCAGTTCTTC
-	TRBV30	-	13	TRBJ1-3	CACQGNSGNTIYF	TGTGCCTGCCAGGGGAACTCTGGAAACACCATATATTTT
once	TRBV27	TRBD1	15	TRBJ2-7	CASSLGQPFTYEQYF	TGTGCCAGCAGTTTGGGACAGCCGTTCACCTACGAGCAGTACTTC
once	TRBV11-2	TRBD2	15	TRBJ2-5	CASKSSALAGETQYF	TGTGCCAGCAAAAGCTCGGCACTAGCGGGGGAGACCCAGTACTTC
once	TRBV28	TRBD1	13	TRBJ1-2	CATWGQINYGYTF	TGTGCCACCTGGGGACAGATAAACTATGGCTACACCTTC
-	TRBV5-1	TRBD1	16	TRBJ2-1	CASSLEGTGGYNEQFF	TGCGCCAGCAGCTTGGAAGGGACAGGGGGGTACAATGAGCAGTTCTTC
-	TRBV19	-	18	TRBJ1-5	CASTPVGGSGSSNQPQHF	TGTGCCAGTACCCCCGTCGGGGGGTCGGGTTCGAGCAATCAGCCCCAGCATTTT
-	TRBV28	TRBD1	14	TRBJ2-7	CASSSPGQRYEQYF	TGTGCCAGCAGTTCCCCGGGACAGCGCTACGAGCAGTACTTC
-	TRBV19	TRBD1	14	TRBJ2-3	CATEGDRITDTQYF	TGTGCCACGGAGGGGGACAGGATCACAGATACGCAGTATTTT
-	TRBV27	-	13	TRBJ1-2	CASSLNRGYGYTF	TGTGCCAGCAGTCTCAACCGAGGCTATGGCTACACCTTC
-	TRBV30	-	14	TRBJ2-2	CAWSTGYNTGELFF	TGTGCCTGGAGTACGGGATACAACACCGGGGAGCTGTTTTTT
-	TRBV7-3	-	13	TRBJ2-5	CASSLGGLETQYF	TGTGCCAGCAGCTTAGGGGGCCTGGAGACCCAGTACTTC
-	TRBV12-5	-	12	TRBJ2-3	CASGHLSNTQYF	TGTGCTAGTGGCCACCTTAGTAATACGCAGTATTTT
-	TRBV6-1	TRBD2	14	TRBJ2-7	CASSEIGTSIEQYF	TGTGCCAGCAGTGAAATCGGGACTAGTATCGAGCAGTACTTC
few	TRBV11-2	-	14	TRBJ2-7	CASSQDSKDYEQYF	TGTGCCAGCAGCCAAGACTCCAAAGACTACGAGCAGTACTTC
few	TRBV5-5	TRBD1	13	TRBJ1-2	CASSLTGDFGYTF	TGTGCCAGCAGCTTGACAGGGGACTTCGGCTACACCTTC
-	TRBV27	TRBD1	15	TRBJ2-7	CASSLLATGVGEQYF	TGTGCCAGCAGTTTATTGGCTACAGGGGTCGGCGAGCAGTACTTC
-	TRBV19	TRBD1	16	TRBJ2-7	CASSINGQGASYEQYF	TGTGCCAGTAGTATAAATGGACAGGGGGCTTCCTACGAGCAGTACTTC
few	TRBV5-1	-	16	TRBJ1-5	CASSFGAPGSNQPQHF	TGCGCCAGCAGCTTTGGAGCGCCGGGTAGCAATCAGCCCCAGCATTTT
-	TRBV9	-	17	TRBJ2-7	CASSEGIGAGSSYEQYF	TGTGCCAGCAGCGAGGGGATAGGCGCCGGGAGCTCCTACGAGCAGTACTTC
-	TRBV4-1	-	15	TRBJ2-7	CASSPSYRASYEQYF	TGCGCCAGCAGCCCTTCCTACAGGGCCTCCTACGAGCAGTACTTC
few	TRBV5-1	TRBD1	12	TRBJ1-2	CASSLEGGGYTF	TGCGCCAGCAGCTTGGAAGGGGGCGGCTACACCTTC